Below are 30 T cell receptor beta chains sequenced from a single sample in a study of T cells in Graves' hyperthyroidism and ophthalmopathy (dated by TCRdb to about 2019). The library was made by multiplex PCR. Sequencing was performed on an Illumina HiSeq 2000. The TCR beta CDR3 regions were amplified from RNA transcripts. The first round of RT-PCR for the TCR CDR3 was performed with the HTBI primer set and the Qiagen OneStep RT-PCR kit. TCRdb reran the public reads through fastp at Q25 and MiXCR, keeping productive beta chains. Entries are consolidated by CDR3 protein sequence, retaining the most common genes and DNA. The sample table holds 350,000 or so distinct CDR3 sequences, of which about 21% were seen once. Around half of the sample belongs to the ten largest clones. The specimen was blood. The origin of the receptors is a woman aged 45 to 65 with Graves' hyperthyroidism.

This clonotype appeared once. The gene calls are TRBV7-3 and TRBJ2-1; 12 nucleotides line up with TRBD2. The CDR3 extends over 15 amino acids. Germline assignment: CDR1 SGHTA and CDR2 FQGTGA. Trimming cost V 4 bases and J 5 bases; bases outside gene matches: 3. The CDR3 bases are TGTGCCAGCAGCTCAAGGACTAGCGGGGACAATGAGCAGTTCTTC. Its protein is CASSSRTSGDNEQFF.

This clonotype was counted ten times or more. The rearrangement links TRBV20-1 to TRBJ1-5; D ambiguous. Per germline, CDR1 DFQATT and CDR2 SNEGSKA (reference sequence). The CDR3 extends over 14 amino acids. V was cut by 6 bases and J by 1 base, with 13 bases left in between. As DNA, the CDR3 is TGCAGTGCGCAGCCAGGCTGGAGCAATCAGCCCCAGCATTTT. The encoded protein is CSAQPGWSNQPQHF.

The chain combines TRBV5-6 with TRBJ1-2, with D tentatively TRBD1 (5 bases). V was shortened by 5 bases and J by 2 bases, with 16 bases between the two germline ends. The CDR3 runs 15 residues. CDR1 is SGHDT and CDR2 is YYEEEE in the germline V gene. Written as DNA, the CDR3 is TGTGCCAGCAGAAAAGACAGTACCCTGAACTATGGCTACACCTTC. Translated, it gives CASRKDSTLNYGYTF. The full variable domain, completed using reference TRBV5-6 and TRBJ1-2, is DAGVTQSPTHLIKTRGQQVTLRCSPKSGHDTVSWYQQALGQGPQFIFQYYEEEERQRGNFPDRFSGHQFPNYSSELNVNALLLGDSALYLCASRKDSTLNYGYTFGSGTRLTVV.

This clonotype has only one observation. The chain recombines TRBV5-6 with TRBJ1-2, with TRBD1 identical over 8 bases. The CDR3 is 14 residues long. V dropped 4 bases and J dropped 7; count of bases not matched to a gene: 9. Per the germline V gene, CDR1 is SGHDT and CDR2 is YYEEEE. As DNA, the CDR3 is TGTGCCAGCAGCCCATTTGACAGGGGAAGTGGCTACACCTTC. It specifies CASSPFDRGSGYTF.

This clonotype was detected a few times. The chain combines TRBV24-1 with TRBJ2-1; 9 bases are a match to TRBD1. Per the germline V gene, CDR1 is KGHDR and CDR2 is SFDVKD. This CDR3 has 14 residues. V lost 1 base to trimming and J lost 10 bases; unmatched junction nucleotides: 4. Here the CDR3 DNA reads TGTGCCACCAGTGATTTAGGACAGGGGATGGAGCAGTTCTTC. This codes for CATSDLGQGMEQFF.

This clonotype was observed many times. This chain connects TRBV2 to TRBJ1-5; TRBD1 might be the D (6 bases). The CDR3 contains 15 residues. CDR1 SNHLY and CDR2 FYNNEI come from the germline V gene. Trimming cost V 5 bases and J 3 bases, with 14 bases left between them. The CDR3 protein is CASSPQGGTNQPQHF. The CDR3 DNA is TGTGCCAGCAGTCCACAGGGAGGGACCAATCAGCCCCAGCATTTT.

This sequence joins TRBV18 and TRBJ2-3, with TRBD2 matching 12 bases. Germline CDR1 and CDR2: KGHSH and LQKENI. This CDR3 has 17 amino acids. J gave up 5 bases and V 1 base, and 7 bases lay outside the gene matches. The CDR3 nucleotides are TGTGCCAGCTCACCACTCAGGACTAGCGGGATTGGAGATACGCAGTATTTT. It encodes CASSPLRTSGIGDTQYF.

This clonotype was counted a few times. The CDR3 loop reads CASSRQGGYGYTF. The CDR3 DNA is TGTGCCAGTAGCCGACAGGGGGGCTATGGCTACACCTTC. This chain connects TRBV19 to TRBJ1-2; 9 nucleotides match TRBD1. Germline assignment: CDR1 LNHDA and CDR2 SQIVND (reference sequence). The CDR3 sequence is 13 residues long. V dropped 6 bases and J dropped 4; count of bases not matched to a gene: 3.

This chain uses TRBV2 with TRBJ2-5; the D is unclear. The CDR3 sequence is 12 residues long. The germline gives CDR1 SNHLY, CDR2 FYNNEI. Trimming left V 6 bases short and J 5 bases short, with 10 bases between. CDR3 amino acids: CASSLELETQYF. In DNA form, the CDR3 reads TGTGCCAGCAGCTTAGAGCTGGAGACCCAGTACTTC.

This clonotype was counted many times. This chain uses TRBV20-1 with TRBJ2-7; 12 bases map to TRBD2. The CDR3 has 16 amino acids. After removal of 8 bases from V and 4 bases from J, the junction contained 15 bases not matched to a gene. The germline V gene has CDR1 DFQATT and CDR2 SNEGSKA (reference sequence). In nucleotides, the CDR3 is TGCAGTACTACCCCTTTGACTAGCGGGAGAGGGTACGAGCAGTACTTC. Translation gives CSTTPLTSGRGYEQYF.

The chain carries TRBV6-9 and TRBJ1-4; weak D call: TRBD1 (5 bases). The V gene's germline CDR1 is MNHGY and CDR2 SVAAGI. The CDR3 length is 15 residues. V was pared by 4 bases and J by 7 bases, with 16 bases between. The CDR3: CASSSRGGAGEKLFF. The CDR3 bases are TGTGCCAGCAGTTCGCGAGGTGGGGCCGGTGAAAAACTGTTTTTT.

V is TRBV2 and J is TRBJ2-5; D call uncertain. Germline CDR1 and CDR2: SNHLY and FYNNEI. The CDR3 is 12 amino acids. V dropped 6 bases and J dropped 5 bases, with 10 bases sitting between them. CDR3 sequence reads: CASRQSGETQYF. The CDR3 DNA sequence: TGTGCCAGCAGACAAAGTGGGGAGACCCAGTACTTC.

This chain connects TRBV28 to TRBJ2-7; the match to TRBD2 covers 7 bases. This CDR3 comprises 15 residues. Trimming at V came to 4 bases and at J to 5 bases, leaving 11 bases not matched to a gene. Germline values: CDR1 MDHEN, CDR2 SYDVKM. For the CDR3, the DNA is TGTGCCAGCAGTTACCGGGGACCGGGGAGGGACGAGCAGTACTTC. Translating it yields CASSYRGPGRDEQYF. The variable domain in full, with the rest retrieved from reference TRBV28 and TRBJ2-7, is DVKVTQSSRYLVKRTGEKVFLECVQDMDHENMFWYRQDPGLGLRLIYFSYDVKMKEKGDIPEGYSVSREKKERFSLILESASTNQTSMYLCASSYRGPGRDEQYFGPGTRLTVT.

Details on this clonotype: A much larger clone is a single base away; this may be a read error. The DNA of the CDR3 is TGCGCCAGCAGCATCTCCTACGGGGCTAGCTCCTACAATGAGCAGTTCTTC. As protein: CASSISYGASSYNEQFF. The chain couples TRBV5-1 to TRBJ2-1; D is perhaps TRBD1 or TRBD2 (5 bases each). V was cut by 4 bases and J by 0 bases, with 17 bases left in between. Germline assignment: CDR1 SGHRS and CDR2 YFSETQ. The CDR3 contains 17 residues.

This clonotype was observed many times. The V gene is TRBV12-3 or TRBV12-4, the J gene TRBJ2-2; 7 bases agree with TRBD2. The CDR3 is made up of 17 amino acids. V lost 1 base and J lost 5; bases outside the gene matches: 10. CDR3 residues: CASSLVGGSLQTGELFF. The CDR3 DNA reads TGTGCCAGCAGTTTAGTGGGCGGGAGTTTGCAAACCGGGGAGCTGTTTTTT.

This clonotype was recorded many times. The CDR3: CASSERTSGGILNEQFF. Written as DNA, the CDR3 is TGTGCCAGCAGCGAGCGGACTAGCGGGGGAATTCTGAATGAGCAGTTCTTC. J is TRBJ2-1 and V is TRBV11-2; TRBD2 matches at 13 bases. Germline V lookup: CDR1 SGHAT, CDR2 FQNNGV. The CDR3 extends over 17 amino acids. Unmatched junction bases numbered 11, after V lost 5 bases and J lost 7 bases.

The chain employs TRBV7-9 and TRBJ1-1; TRBD1 might be the D (5 bases). V shed 1 base and J shed 0 bases, with 12 bases lying between them. In germline, CDR1 is SEHNR, CDR2 FQNEAQ (reference sequence). The CDR3 runs 16 residues. The CDR3 region is CASSLGGGRMNTEAFF. CDR3 sequence (DNA): TGTGCCAGCAGCTTAGGTGGGGGACGGATGAACACTGAAGCTTTCTTT. Combining the CDR3 with reference TRBV7-9 and TRBJ1-1 gives the whole variable domain DTGVSQNPRHKITKRGQNVTFRCDPISEHNRLYWYRQTLGQGPEFLTYFQNEAQLEKSRLLSDRFSAERPKGSFSTLEIQRTEQGDSAMYLCASSLGGGRMNTEAFFGQGTRLTVV.

This clonotype was recorded many times. The chain recombines TRBV18 with TRBJ2-3; D unresolved. The CDR3 totals 13 residues. From germline, CDR1 is KGHSH and CDR2 LQKENI. The V gene lost 0 bases and the J gene lost 2 bases, with 3 bases spanning the gap. CDR3 protein: CASSPPITDTQYF. CDR3 nucleotides: TGTGCCAGCTCACCACCGATCACAGATACGCAGTATTTT.

This chain uses TRBV2 with TRBJ1-1; no clear D gene. V was clipped by 7 bases and J by 2 bases, with 14 bases between them. The CDR3 has 14 residues. Germline lookup yields CDR1 SNHLY and CDR2 FYNNEI. In DNA, the CDR3 is TGTGCCAGCATCTTTCAGTGGGGAAACACTGAAGCTTTCTTT. Residues: CASIFQWGNTEAFF.

The chain is built from TRBV5-1 and TRBJ1-1; D is unresolved. The CDR3 consists of 15 residues. Germline V CDR1 and CDR2: SGHRS, YFSETQ. With 2 bases removed from V and 1 base from J, the gap between germline ends came to 12 bases. CDR3 DNA: TGCGCCAGCAGCTTCACCCTCACTCAGAACACTGAAGCTTTCTTT. As protein: CASSFTLTQNTEAFF.

The rearrangement uses TRBV6-5 and TRBJ2-1; 7 bases fit TRBD2. CDR1 MNHEY and CDR2 SVGAGI come from the germline V gene. Unmatched junction bases numbered 1, after V lost 3 bases and J lost 5 bases. The CDR3 runs 13 residues. CDR3 in DNA: TGTGCCAGCAGTTATCGGGGGGACAATGAGCAGTTCTTC. Translation gives CASSYRGDNEQFF.

V is TRBV19 and J is TRBJ1-2; 8 bases agree with TRBD1. V dropped 3 bases and J dropped 8; count of bases not matched to a gene: 8. Germline CDR1 is LNHDA and CDR2 is SQIVND (reference sequence). The CDR3 totals 14 residues. The CDR3 region is CASSIQGANLGYTF. CDR3 bases: TGTGCCAGTAGTATTCAGGGGGCGAACTTGGGCTACACCTTC.

CDR3 nucleotide sequence: TGTGCCACCAGTGACCCCCCAGCGGGAGGACTGAGTGAGCAGTTCTTC. Its translation is CATSDPPAGGLSEQFF. The chain carries TRBV24-1 and TRBJ2-1, with TRBD2 identical over 9 bases. Trimming cost V 4 bases and J 9 bases; bases outside gene matches: 12. The CDR3 extends over 16 amino acids. CDR1 is KGHDR and CDR2 is SFDVKD in the germline V gene.

At least ten counts were recorded for this clonotype. V gene TRBV12-3 or TRBV12-4 combines with J gene TRBJ2-2; 8 positions agree with TRBD1. Unmatched junction bases numbered 16, after V lost 0 bases and J lost 7 bases. There are 19 residues in the CDR3. The CDR3 DNA sequence: TGTGCCAGCAGTTTAGCGTTTTTCGTGGGGACAGGCCCGATCGGGGAGCTGTTTTTT. This sequence encodes CASSLAFFVGTGPIGELFF.

V gene TRBV5-6 combines with J gene TRBJ2-5; either TRBD1 or TRBD2 may fit D (5 bases each). The length of the CDR3 is 14 residues. Looked up from germline, CDR1 is SGHDT and CDR2 is YYEEEE. Trimming pared 3 bases from V and 3 bases from J, leaving 12 bases between. The CDR3 coding sequence is TGTGCCAGCAGCTCAACTAGGGGAAAAGAGACCCAGTACTTC. Protein: CASSSTRGKETQYF.

In this sample, this clonotype turned up many times. The genes are TRBV5-1 and TRBJ2-5, with TRBD1 matching 7 bases. Germline CDR1 SGHRS, CDR2 YFSETQ. This CDR3 has 15 residues. V was clipped by 3 bases and J by 3 bases; unmatched bases: 8. In DNA form, the CDR3 reads TGCGCCAGCAGCTCCGGGACCGGGACAGAAGAGACCCAGTACTTC. Protein product: CASSSGTGTEETQYF.

This clonotype was seen many times. CDR3 coding DNA: TGCAGTGCTAGAGATGCCGGGACTAGCGGGACCTACGAGCAGTACTTC. Amino acid sequence: CSARDAGTSGTYEQYF. The chain combines TRBV20-1 with TRBJ2-7; TRBD2 agrees at 13 bases. CDR3 length: 16 residues. Germline trimming cut 0 bases from V and 2 bases from J; bases unmatched to any gene: 4. Germline lookup yields CDR1 DFQATT and CDR2 SNEGSKA (reference sequence).

V gene TRBV6-1 combines with J gene TRBJ1-6, with D unresolved. Germline values: CDR1 MNHNS, CDR2 SASEGT. The CDR3 runs to 15 residues. V was trimmed by 2 bases and J by 5 bases, leaving 10 bases between them. The CDR3, as DNA: TGTGCCAGCAGTGAATTCCGGGAGAATAATTCACCCCTCCACTTT. Protein: CASSEFRENNSPLHF.

The chain recombines TRBV20-1 with TRBJ1-3; 9 positions agree with TRBD1. Trimming took 5 bases from V and 3 from J; bases not matched to a gene: 5. CDR3 length equals 14 residues. CDR1 is DFQATT and CDR2 is SNEGSKA in the germline V gene (reference sequence). The CDR3 coding sequence is TGCAGTGCTGAATACAGGGGGCTTGGAAACACCATATATTTT. It encodes CSAEYRGLGNTIYF.

On this clonotype: Germline is not matched at one junction end, which may reflect a read error. J is TRBJ2-5 and V is TRBV9; D is perhaps TRBD1 (5 bases). The length of the CDR3 is 15 residues. Germline V gene data show CDR1 as SGDLS and CDR2 as YYNGEE. This CDR3 reads CANSLRSGLKETQYF. For the CDR3, the DNA is TGTGCCAACAGCCTTCGATCAGGGTTGAAAGAGACCCAGTACTTC.